This T cell receptor beta chain was observed in a study of T cell responses to AZD1222 COVID-19 vaccine. The study's findings and limits: Nearly half of spike-specific TCRs reportedly target variant regions that are unmutated in the B.1.351 and B.1.1.7 variants.

Notes on this clone: What it binds is not known.

Germline values: CDR1 SGDLS, CDR2 YYNGEE. V lost 2 bases, J lost 0 bases, and 11 bases lay in between. CDR3 length: 15 residues. Generated by immunoSEQ multiplex PCR, the TCRdb table keeps only in-frame clones and is missing some. The table includes 200,000 or so clones, about 92% detected once. The source was peripheral blood, collected on day 0 of AZD1222 vaccination. The TCR was taken from an adult in good health. The chain uses TRBV9 and TRBJ1-1; D call uncertain. CDR3 sequence: CASSVGQSMNTEAFF. The CDR3, as DNA: TGTGCCAGCAGCGTCGGCCAGTCCATGAACACTGAAGCTTTCTTT. The full variable domain, with the rest looked up from reference TRBV9 and TRBJ1-1, is DSGVTQTPKHLITATGQRVTLRCSPRSGDLSVYWYQQSLDQGLQFLIQYYNGEERAKGNILERFSAQQFPDLHSELNLSSLELGDSALYFCASSVGQSMNTEAFFGQGTRLTVV.